The 13 T cell receptor beta chains below all came from one sample that was sequenced in a study of T cell repertoires and Cas9 in healthy adults. This table comes from immunoSEQ multiplex PCR, and its TCRdb copy is limited to in-frame clones, with some not included. The table shows more than 20,000 clones, with around 93% occurring only once. The sequencing sample was made of CD4+ effector T cells (CD127+, CD25-, CD137-, CD154-) from PBMCs; culture status not recorded. Source of these receptors: a human donor in good health.

This chain connects TRBV15 to TRBJ1-6; weak D call: TRBD1 (6 bases). The length of the CDR3 is 15 residues. The germline V gene encodes CDR1 LNHNV and CDR2 YYDKDF (reference sequence). The V end was cut by 1 base, the J end by 5 bases, with 9 bases between. CDR3 loop: CATSRATGDNSPLHF. The CDR3 nucleotides are TGTGCCACCAGCAGAGCGACAGGAGATAATTCACCCCTCCACTTT.

This sequence joins TRBV6-4 and TRBJ1-2; maybe TRBD1 (6 bases). The CDR3 consists of 13 residues. V lost 4 bases and J lost 8, with 14 bases in between. CDR1 and CDR2 (germline): MRHNA, SNTAGT. The CDR3 DNA follows: TGTGCCAGCAGTGCCAATACAGGGCAGGGCTACACCTTC. It translates to CASSANTGQGYTF.

The gene calls are TRBV11-2 and TRBJ2-1; D remains ambiguous. The germline CDR1 and CDR2 sequences are SGHAT and FQNNGV. The CDR3 is 11 amino acids. V was pared by 3 bases and J by 10 bases, with 7 bases between. CDR3 region: CASSLEWEQFF. The CDR3 DNA follows: TGTGCCAGCAGCTTGGAATGGGAGCAGTTCTTC.

This chain uses TRBV6-4 with TRBJ1-1, with D possibly being TRBD1 (5 bases). Germline V lookup: CDR1 MRHNA, CDR2 SNTAGT. This CDR3 is built from 15 residues. V was cut by 6 bases and J by 4 bases, with 18 bases left in between. As DNA, the CDR3 is TGTGCCAGCAGCAGGGACCGCAATAGGGGCACTGAAGCTTTCTTT. Encoded protein: CASSRDRNRGTEAFF.

This rearrangement joins TRBV19 to TRBJ2-1; 7 bases agree with TRBD2. This CDR3 is built from 13 residues. J lost 4 bases, V lost 10 bases, and 7 bases had no gene match. The germline CDR1 and CDR2 sequences are LNHDA and SQIVND (reference sequence). The CDR3 loop reads CATLSGSYNEQFF. The CDR3 nucleotides read TGTGCCACACTTAGCGGGTCTTACAATGAGCAGTTCTTC.

The V call is TRBV5-5, the J call TRBJ1-4, with D possibly being TRBD1 (6 bases). Between the trimmed V and J ends, which lost 3 bases and 8 bases, there was a span of 14 bases. Looked up from germline, CDR1 is SGHKS and CDR2 is YYEKEE (reference sequence). CDR3 size: 14 residues. The CDR3 DNA follows: TGTGCCAGCAGCTGGGGGGCCAGGGTCGAAAAACTGTTTTTT. Protein product: CASSWGARVEKLFF. Based on the CDR3 plus reference TRBV5-5 and TRBJ1-4, the full variable domain is DAGVTQSPTHLIKTRGQQVTLRCSPISGHKSVSWYQQVLGQGPQFIFQYYEKEERGRGNFPDRFSARQFPNYSSELNVNALLLGDSALYLCASSWGARVEKLFFGSGTQLSVL.

In nucleotides, the CDR3 is TGTGCCAGCAGCAGCAGCGGGGGCCTATTATACGAGCAGTACTTC. Amino acid sequence: CASSSSGGLLYEQYF. This chain links TRBV5-4 with TRBJ2-7; 8 bases line up with TRBD2. With V trimmed by 4 bases and J by 4 bases, 10 bases remained unmatched. Germline CDR1 is SGHNT and CDR2 is YYREEE (reference sequence). This CDR3 comprises 15 residues.

The chain couples TRBV18 to TRBJ1-2; 11 bases are shared with TRBD1. V lost 2 bases and J lost 5; bases outside the gene matches: 4. The CDR3 consists of 15 residues. Germline assignment: CDR1 KGHSH and CDR2 LQKENI. CDR3 coding DNA: TGTGCCAGCTCACCAGGGACAGGGGGAGATTATGGCTACACCTTC. As protein: CASSPGTGGDYGYTF. The whole variable domain, remainder taken from reference TRBV18 and TRBJ1-2, is NAGVMQNPRHLVRRRGQEARLRCSPMKGHSHVYWYRQLPEEGLKFMVYLQKENIIDESGMPKERFSAEFPKEGPSILRIQQVVRGDSAAYFCASSPGTGGDYGYTFGSGTRLTVV.

The chain links TRBV9 to TRBJ1-2; 8 bases are a match to TRBD1. Trimming took 0 bases from V and 0 from J; bases not matched to a gene: 7. CDR1 is SGDLS, CDR2 YYNGEE, per germline. The CDR3 consists of 17 residues. The CDR3, as DNA: TGTGCCAGCAGCGTAGGGGGAGGACAGGGTGCTAACTATGGCTACACCTTC. The encoded protein is CASSVGGGQGANYGYTF.

The sample holds one count of this clone. The rearrangement links TRBV28 to TRBJ2-3; 11 bases are shared with TRBD2. The V gene end was trimmed by 8 bases and the J gene end by 0 bases; junction bases not matched to a gene: 10. Germline-derived CDR1 and CDR2 are MDHEN and SYDVKM. The CDR3 has 17 residues. The CDR3: CASAGTSGRHSTDTQYF. The CDR3 DNA reads as TGTGCCAGCGCCGGGACTAGCGGACGCCATAGCACAGATACGCAGTATTTT.

The chain uses TRBV19 and TRBJ2-6, with no clear D. The CDR3 consists of 15 residues. CDR1 and CDR2 from the germline V gene are LNHDA and SQIVND (reference sequence). V lost 5 bases to trimming and J lost 0 bases, with 8 bases between them. CDR3 region: CASSSRLSGANVLTF. CDR3 in DNA: TGTGCCAGTAGTTCACGGCTCTCTGGGGCCAACGTCCTGACTTTC.

The gene calls are TRBV28 and TRBJ1-1; perhaps TRBD1 as D (6 bases). Germline lookup yields CDR1 MDHEN and CDR2 SYDVKM. V was cut by 1 base and J by 5 bases, with 11 bases left in between. The CDR3 has 14 residues. The CDR3 DNA reads TGTGCCAGCAGTTTATCCAACAGGGAAACTGAAGCTTTCTTT. Protein: CASSLSNRETEAFF.

The chain recombines TRBV5-1 with TRBJ2-6; 9 bases fit TRBD1. Germline values: CDR1 SGHRS, CDR2 YFSETQ. V trimming: 3 bases; J trimming: 1 base; junction bases outside the gene matches: 8. The CDR3 runs 18 residues. The CDR3 here is CASSYPTGGASGANVLTF. CDR3 in DNA: TGCGCCAGCAGCTACCCTACAGGGGGCGCTTCTGGGGCCAACGTCCTGACTTTC.